This entry lists 9 T cell receptor beta chains sequenced from one sample in a study of blood T cell repertoires in COVID-19. Here immunoSEQ multiplex PCR was the method, and the copy in TCRdb shows in-frame clones only, minus some. The table includes fewer than 250,000 clones, about 82% detected once. Sequences were obtained from peripheral blood. The receptors derive from a woman of 80 years or more with COVID-19, enrolled during active disease.

Here the CDR3 DNA reads TGCGCCAGCAGCTTGTTGCTAGCGGGGGGCTCGGCAGATACGCAGTATTTT. It codes for CASSLLLAGGSADTQYF. The chain has TRBV5-1 and TRBJ2-3; 11 bases line up with TRBD2. V lost 1 base, J lost 4 bases, and 8 bases stayed unmatched. This CDR3 has 17 residues. Germline CDR1 SGHRS, CDR2 YFSETQ.

This chain uses TRBV5-1 with TRBJ1-1, with D unclear. The CDR3 has 13 amino acids. Trimming took 3 bases from V and 0 from J, leaving 6 bases between them. Germline CDR1 is SGHRS and CDR2 is YFSETQ. For the CDR3, the DNA is TGCGCCAGCAGCTCCCCGGTGAACACTGAAGCTTTCTTT. It codes for CASSSPVNTEAFF.

The chain couples TRBV7-8 to TRBJ2-3, with D perhaps TRBD2 (6 bases). Between the trimmed V and J ends, which lost 1 base and 6 bases, there was a span of 8 bases. Germline CDR1 SGHVS, CDR2 FQNEAQ. The CDR3 covers 13 residues. The CDR3 nucleotides read TGTGCCAGCAGCTTAGGGAGGGAGGATACGCAGTATTTT. This codes for CASSLGREDTQYF. The whole variable domain, filled in from reference TRBV7-8 and TRBJ2-3, reads GAGVSQSPRYKVAKRGQDVALRCDPISGHVSLFWYQQALGQGPEFLTYFQNEAQLDKSGLPSDRFFAERPEGSVSTLKIQRTQQEDSAVYLCASSLGREDTQYFGPGTRLTVL.

The chain joins TRBV25-1 to TRBJ1-5, with D perhaps TRBD1 (5 bases). V lost 5 bases and J lost 4, with 18 bases in between. Germline V lookup: CDR1 MGHDK, CDR2 SYGVNS. This CDR3 contains 16 residues. CDR3 sequence reads: CASSSSTGVWNQPQHF. CDR3 coding DNA: TGTGCCAGCAGTTCCAGCACGGGGGTCTGGAATCAGCCCCAGCATTTT.

The gene calls are TRBV6-6 and TRBJ2-1; 9 nucleotides match TRBD2. V shed 6 bases, J shed 4 bases, and the junction held 10 bases outside the gene matches. Germline CDR1 is MNHNY and CDR2 is SVGAGI (reference sequence). The CDR3 has 16 residues. This CDR3 reads CASSKRGLANYNEQFF. The CDR3 DNA reads TGTGCCAGCAGCAAAAGGGGACTAGCCAATTACAATGAGCAGTTCTTC.

The J gene is TRBJ2-1, the V gene TRBV15; 9 positions agree with TRBD2. The germline CDR1 and CDR2 sequences are LNHNV and YYDKDF (reference sequence). Trimming took 1 base from V and 9 from J; bases not matched to a gene: 4. The CDR3 runs to 14 residues. Here the CDR3 DNA reads TGTGCCACCAGCAGAGGCGGACTAGCGATTGAGCAGTTCTTC. Protein sequence: CATSRGGLAIEQFF.

The rearrangement uses TRBV29-1 and TRBJ1-2; 10 positions match TRBD1. The germline V gene encodes CDR1 SQVTM and CDR2 ANQGSEA. Losses at the gene ends were 7 bases for V and 7 bases for J; bases not matched to a gene: 12. CDR3 length equals 14 residues. CDR3 sequence: CSDVAGTGERGYTF. The CDR3 bases are TGCAGCGACGTGGCCGGGACAGGGGAGCGTGGCTACACCTTC. Full variable domain (remainder filled in from reference TRBV29-1 and TRBJ1-2): SAVISQKPSRDICQRGTSLTIQCQVDSQVTMMFWYRQQPGQSLTLIATANQGSEATYESGFVIDKFPISRPNLTFSTLTVSNMSPEDSSIYLCSDVAGTGERGYTFGSGTRLTVV.

The chain carries TRBV5-1 and TRBJ2-5; 12 nucleotides match TRBD2. Losses at the gene ends were 3 bases for V and 6 bases for J; bases not matched to a gene: 6. CDR3 length equals 15 residues. Germline lookup yields CDR1 SGHRS and CDR2 YFSETQ. This CDR3 is CASSSTSGGVKTQYF. The CDR3 nucleotides are TGCGCCAGCAGCTCGACTAGCGGGGGAGTAAAGACCCAGTACTTC. Based on the CDR3 plus reference TRBV5-1 and TRBJ2-5, the full variable domain is KAGVTQTPRYLIKTRGQQVTLSCSPISGHRSVSWYQQTPGQGLQFLFEYFSETQRNKGNFPGRFSGRQFSNSRSEMNVSTLELGDSALYLCASSSTSGGVKTQYFGPGTRLLVL.

In the case of this clone: Other DNA sequences in the sample encode the same CDR3. This chain uses TRBV7-9 with TRBJ1-5, with D unclear. Germline V gene sequence: CDR1 SEHNR, CDR2 FQNEAQ (reference sequence). This CDR3 spans 13 amino acids. Trimming cost V 5 bases and J 0 bases, with 5 bases left between them. The CDR3 nucleotides are TGTGCCAGCAGCCCGTATAGCAATCAGCCCCAGCATTTT. Its protein product is CASSPYSNQPQHF.